This TCR beta chain was retrieved from a study of blood T cell repertoires in COVID-19. Turning to the study itself: From T cells, B-cell-depleted T cells, or PBMCs came the material, which was cDNA or gDNA.

This CDR3 has 15 amino acids. V was cut by 8 bases and J by 5 bases, with 21 bases left in between. Germline V lookup: CDR1 SNHLY, CDR2 FYNNEI. Clones were sequenced by immunoSEQ multiplex PCR, and TCRdb holds only the in-frame ones, with some missing. The sample records roughly 210,000 clones, approximately 81% being singletons. Sequenced material: peripheral blood. The clonotype comes from a woman aged 80 or older with COVID-19, enrolled during active disease. The J gene is TRBJ1-2, the V gene TRBV2; D uncertain. The CDR3 region is CASGLSSSASYGYTF. The CDR3 nucleotides read TGTGCCAGCGGACTGTCCAGTTCCGCTTCTTATGGCTACACCTTC.